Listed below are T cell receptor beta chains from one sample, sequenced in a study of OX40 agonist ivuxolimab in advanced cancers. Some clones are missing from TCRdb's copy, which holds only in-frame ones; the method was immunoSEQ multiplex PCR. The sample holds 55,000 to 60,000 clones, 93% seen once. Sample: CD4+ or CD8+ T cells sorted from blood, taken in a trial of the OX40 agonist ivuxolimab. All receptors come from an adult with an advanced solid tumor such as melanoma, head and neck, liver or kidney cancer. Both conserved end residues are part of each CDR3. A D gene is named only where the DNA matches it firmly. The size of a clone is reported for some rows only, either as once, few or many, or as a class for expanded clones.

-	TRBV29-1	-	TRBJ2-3	CSGLKGGVTDTQYF	TGCAGCGGCCTGAAGGGGGGGGTGACAGATACGCAGTATTTT
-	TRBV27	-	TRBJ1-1	CASRQILGTEAFF	TGTGCCAGCAGACAGATTCTGGGCACTGAAGCTTTCTTT
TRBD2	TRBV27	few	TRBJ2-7	CASKLRGGWEQYF	TGTGCCAGCAAATTGAGGGGAGGGTGGGAGCAGTACTTC
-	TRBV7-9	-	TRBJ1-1	CASSLDWAAPGDTEAFF	TGTGCCAGCAGCTTAGATTGGGCAGCCCCTGGGGACACTGAAGCTTTCTTT
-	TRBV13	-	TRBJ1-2	CASTTRGALYGYTF	TGTGCCAGCACCACGCGGGGGGCCCTCTATGGCTACACCTTC
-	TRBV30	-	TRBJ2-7	CACELPDYEQYF	TGTGCCTGCGAACTTCCAGACTACGAGCAGTACTTC
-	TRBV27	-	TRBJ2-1	CASSPGVLGYNEQFF	TGTGCCAGCAGTCCAGGAGTATTGGGATACAATGAGCAGTTCTTC
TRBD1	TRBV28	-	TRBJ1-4	CASSLGQYTTNEKLFF	TGTGCCAGCAGTTTGGGACAGTATACAACTAATGAAAAACTGTTTTTT
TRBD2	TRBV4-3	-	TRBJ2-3	CASSQDREGSDTQYF	TGCGCCAGCAGCCAAGATCGGGAGGGATCAGATACGCAGTATTTT
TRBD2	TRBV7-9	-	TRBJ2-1	CASSELAGGNEQFF	TGTGCCAGCAGCGAACTAGCGGGAGGGAATGAGCAGTTCTTC
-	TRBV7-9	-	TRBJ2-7	CASSSGGQVGFYEQYF	TGTGCCAGCAGTTCGGGAGGACAGGTCGGCTTCTACGAGCAGTACTTC
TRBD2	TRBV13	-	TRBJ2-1	CATCSTGTSEYNEQFF	TGTGCCACCTGTTCCACCGGGACTAGCGAGTACAATGAGCAGTTCTTC
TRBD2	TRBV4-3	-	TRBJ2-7	CASSQDTAGGTYEQYF	TGCGCCAGCAGCCAAGATACAGCGGGAGGTACCTACGAGCAGTACTTC
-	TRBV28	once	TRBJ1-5	CASSGGDQDQPQHF	TGTGCCAGCAGCGGAGGGGACCAAGATCAGCCCCAGCATTTT
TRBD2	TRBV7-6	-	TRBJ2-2	CASSAGREGRGSGELFF	TGTGCCAGCAGCGCCGGACGGGAGGGCCGTGGGAGCGGGGAGCTGTTTTTT
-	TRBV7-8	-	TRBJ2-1	CASSDGTTNEQFF	TGTGCCAGCAGCGACGGGACAACGAATGAGCAGTTCTTC
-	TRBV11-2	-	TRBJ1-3	CASSLHPSSGNTIYF	TGTGCCAGCAGCTTACACCCGAGCTCTGGAAACACCATATATTTT
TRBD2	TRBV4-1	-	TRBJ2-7	CASSPGTSGSYEQYF	TGCGCCAGCAGCCCCGGGACTAGCGGGAGCTACGAGCAGTACTTC
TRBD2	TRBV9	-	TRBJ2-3	CASSDRDYLTDTQYF	TGTGCCAGCAGTGACCGGGACTACCTCACAGATACGCAGTATTTT
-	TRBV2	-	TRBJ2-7	CASRELSQGIGEQYF	TGTGCCAGCAGGGAACTGAGTCAGGGTATCGGCGAGCAGTACTTC
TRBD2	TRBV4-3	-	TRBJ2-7	CASSQGLGTSGVYEQYF	TGCGCCAGCAGCCAAGGCCTCGGGACTAGCGGGGTCTACGAGCAGTACTTC
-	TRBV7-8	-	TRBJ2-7	CASSSQTGHFYEQYF	TGTGCCAGCAGCTCACAGACGGGACACTTCTACGAGCAGTACTTC